One and the same sample provided the 26 T cell receptor beta chains below, sequenced in a study of vaccination and CD4 T cells after COVID-19. These TCRs are of unknown antigen specificity. As for treatment: approximately nine-day PBMC culture with coronavirus spike peptide pools or control peptides (ViraFEST assay). Harvesting of the unexposed donor's CD4+ T cells predated the COVID-19 pandemic (2011-2018). Sequencing of the DNA from cultured CD4+ T cells was carried out with the Oncomine TCR Beta short-read assay. The genomic DNA was obtained from cultured CD4+ T cells by extraction with the QIAamp micro DNA kit. TCRdb redid the calling of the PCR reads with MiXCR, one entry per CDR3 protein. This sample carries several thousand distinct CDR3 sequences, 38% of them seen once, and the ten largest clones take more than 25%. Sequencing used CD4+ T cells from blood, cultured in vitro. These receptors were taken from a human donor in good health.

This clonotype was detected only once. The chain links TRBV19 to TRBJ1-1; 8 bases are a match to TRBD1. Germline-derived CDR1 and CDR2 are LNHDA and SQIVND (reference sequence). J was trimmed by 6 bases and V by 3 bases; bases with no gene match: 9. The CDR3 is 15 residues long. In DNA, the CDR3 is TGTGCCAGTAGTATCGGGCGGGACAGGCTAGCTGAAGCTTTCTTT. Protein sequence: CASSIGRDRLAEAFF.

This clonotype was detected only a few times. This sequence joins TRBV7-2 and TRBJ2-6; D not resolved. The CDR3 has 16 amino acids. Germline V gene lookup returns CDR1 SGHTA and CDR2 FQGNSA. The V end was cut by 5 bases, the J end by 4 bases, with 15 bases between. The CDR3 here is CASSPTGTSGANVLTF. The CDR3 region has the DNA TGTGCCAGCAGCCCCACGGGTACATCGGGGGCCAACGTCCTGACTTTC.

In regard to this clonotype: One end of the junction varies from germline; a read error may be responsible. The chain recombines TRBV30 with TRBJ2-1, with D uncertain. The CDR3 consists of 14 residues. From germline, CDR1 is GTSNPN and CDR2 SVGIG (reference sequence). The CDR3 nucleotides are TGTGCCTGGAGTGGAGAAAGGTTGCGATCCGCTGTTAAATTC. This sequence encodes CAWSGERLRSAVKF.

The J gene is TRBJ2-3, the V gene TRBV5-6; TRBD2 matches at 10 bases. Germline V gene lookup returns CDR1 SGHDT and CDR2 YYEEEE. The CDR3 covers 15 residues. V gave up 2 bases and J gave up 2 bases; unmatched junction bases: 2. The CDR3: CASSLGLAATDTQYF. DNA of the CDR3: TGTGCCAGCAGCTTAGGACTAGCGGCCACAGATACGCAGTATTTT.

Details on this clonotype: The junction departs from germline at one end; a sequencing error may be responsible. V gene TRBV6-5 combines with J gene TRBJ2-5, with 8 bases matching TRBD2. The CDR3 totals 15 residues. Germline V gives CDR1 MNHEY, CDR2 SVGAGI. The CDR3 loop reads CASSHSTGGRETQYF. Written as DNA, the CDR3 is TGTGCCAGCAGTCACTCCACGGGAGGGCGGGAGACCCAGTACTTC.

The V call is TRBV27, the J call TRBJ2-7; a weak D match, TRBD2 (5 bases). The V and J ends lost 7 bases and 1 base respectively, with 20 bases between them. The germline V gene encodes CDR1 MNHEY and CDR2 SMNVEV (reference sequence). This CDR3 spans 16 amino acids. The CDR3 protein is CASKPARGLGSYEQYF. The CDR3 DNA reads as TGTGCCAGCAAACCAGCCCGAGGGTTGGGGTCCTACGAGCAGTACTTC.

This chain connects TRBV5-1 to TRBJ2-7, with 10 bases that match TRBD1. CDR3 length: 14 amino acids. CDR1 and CDR2 (germline): SGHRS, YFSETQ. The V gene end was trimmed by 3 bases and the J gene end by 4 bases; junction bases not matched to a gene: 4. The CDR3 loop is CASSWTGGEYEQYF. The CDR3 DNA reads TGCGCCAGCAGCTGGACAGGGGGAGAGTACGAGCAGTACTTC. The whole variable domain, remainder taken from reference TRBV5-1 and TRBJ2-7, is KAGVTQTPRYLIKTRGQQVTLSCSPISGHRSVSWYQQTPGQGLQFLFEYFSETQRNKGNFPGRFSGRQFSNSRSEMNVSTLELGDSALYLCASSWTGGEYEQYFGPGTRLTVT.

The chain employs TRBV6-1 and TRBJ1-5, with D perhaps matching TRBD1 (6 bases). With 1 base removed from V and 4 bases from J, the gap between germline ends came to 11 bases. CDR3 size: 15 residues. Germline V lookup: CDR1 MNHNS, CDR2 SASEGT. CDR3 region: CASSEGGGANQPQHF. In DNA form, the CDR3 reads TGTGCCAGCAGTGAAGGGGGGGGGGCTAATCAGCCCCAGCATTTT.

The chain recombines TRBV18 with TRBJ2-7; TRBD2 matches 7 bases. The CDR3 runs 14 residues. Germline CDR1 is KGHSH and CDR2 is LQKENI. V lost 0 bases and J lost 6; bases outside the gene matches: 5. In DNA, the CDR3 is TGTGCCAGCTCACCACCGCCGCGGGGGACCGAGCAGTACTTC. It encodes CASSPPPRGTEQYF.

The rearrangement uses TRBV20-1 and TRBJ2-1, with 7 bases fitting TRBD1. The CDR3 consists of 14 residues. The germline CDR1 and CDR2 sequences are DFQATT and SNEGSKA (reference sequence). J was trimmed by 7 bases and V by 5 bases; bases with no gene match: 11. The CDR3 DNA follows: TGCAGTGCTCGGAACGGACAGGCGATAAATGAGCAGTTCTTC. Its protein is CSARNGQAINEQFF.

This chain joins TRBV5-1 and TRBJ2-7, with a weak D call TRBD1 (5 bases). V was shortened by 7 bases and J by 2 bases, with 13 bases between the two germline ends. The germline V gene has CDR1 SGHRS and CDR2 YFSETQ. The CDR3 consists of 13 residues. The CDR3 region is CASRDRDAYEQYF. The CDR3, as DNA: TGCGCCAGCCGAGACAGAGATGCCTACGAGCAGTACTTC.

The chain has TRBV19 and TRBJ1-5; 11 bases line up with TRBD1. CDR3 size: 14 residues. Germline V lookup: CDR1 LNHDA, CDR2 SQIVND (reference sequence). V trimming: 4 bases; J trimming: 6 bases; junction bases outside the gene matches: 2. The CDR3 sequence is CASSSGTGGQPQHF. Here the CDR3 DNA reads TGTGCCAGTAGTAGCGGGACAGGGGGTCAGCCCCAGCATTTT.

The V gene is TRBV7-8, the J gene TRBJ2-1; TRBD2 aligns across 7 bases. The CDR3 is 16 residues long. The ends lost 1 base at V and 2 bases at J; junction bases unmatched: 5. Germline V gives CDR1 SGHVS, CDR2 FQNEAQ. CDR3: CASSLGSGGTYNEQFF. The CDR3, as DNA: TGTGCCAGCAGCTTAGGGTCGGGAGGCACCTACAATGAGCAGTTCTTC. The variable domain in full, with the rest retrieved from reference TRBV7-8 and TRBJ2-1, is GAGVSQSPRYKVAKRGQDVALRCDPISGHVSLFWYQQALGQGPEFLTYFQNEAQLDKSGLPSDRFFAERPEGSVSTLKIQRTQQEDSAVYLCASSLGSGGTYNEQFFGPGTRLTVL.

This clonotype appeared a few times. The chain has TRBV20-1 and TRBJ1-1, with 7 bases lining up with TRBD1. CDR3 length: 15 residues. Losses at the gene ends were 1 base for V and 6 bases for J; bases not matched to a gene: 11. Germline assignment: CDR1 DFQATT and CDR2 SNEGSKA (reference sequence). CDR3 loop: CSARAPDRLLSEAFF. Here the CDR3 DNA reads TGCAGTGCTAGAGCCCCGGACAGGCTTTTATCTGAAGCTTTCTTT.

The chain joins TRBV28 to TRBJ1-2; D might be TRBD1 (5 bases). V shed 5 bases and J shed 6 bases, with 22 bases lying between them. Germline values: CDR1 MDHEN, CDR2 SYDVKM. The CDR3 runs to 16 residues. The CDR3 loop is CASSPPGTRVADGYTF. In nucleotides, the CDR3 is TGTGCCAGCAGTCCCCCCGGGACCAGGGTCGCAGATGGCTACACCTTC.

This chain links TRBV5-4 with TRBJ1-6, with D possibly TRBD1 on 5 matching bases. Germline loops: CDR1 SGHNT, CDR2 YYREEE (reference sequence). The CDR3 extends over 17 amino acids. V dropped 4 bases and J dropped 6 bases, with 20 bases sitting between them. The CDR3 sequence is CASSPRQLTAGNSPLHF. The CDR3 DNA is TGTGCCAGCAGCCCCAGACAGTTGACCGCTGGTAATTCACCCCTCCACTTT.

The genes are TRBV29-1 and TRBJ2-5; D remains unclear. Trimming cost V 8 bases and J 0 bases, with 10 bases left between them. Germline CDR1 SQVTM, CDR2 ANQGSEA. The CDR3 length is 12 residues. The CDR3 reads CSIIRNQETQYF. In DNA form, the CDR3 reads TGCAGCATAATTAGGAACCAAGAGACCCAGTACTTC.

The chain combines TRBV5-8 with TRBJ2-7; TRBD2 aligns across 10 bases. With 2 bases clipped from V and 4 bases from J, the junction kept 9 bases outside the gene matches. The CDR3 loop spans 16 amino acids. Germline CDR1 is SGHTS and CDR2 is YDEGEE. The CDR3 reads CASSFPSGGARYEQYF. For the CDR3, the DNA is TGTGCCAGCAGCTTCCCTAGCGGGGGCGCGAGATACGAGCAGTACTTC.

This clonotype turned up a few times. The chain carries TRBV15 and TRBJ2-3; D gene uncertain. CDR1 is LNHNV, CDR2 YYDKDF, per germline (reference sequence). This CDR3 is built from 13 residues. The V and J ends lost 0 bases and 7 bases respectively, with 8 bases between them. CDR3 in amino acids: CATSRDLVNTQYF. The DNA for the CDR3 is TGTGCCACCAGCAGAGATCTGGTGAATACGCAGTATTTT.

This clonotype was recorded a few times. The chain is built from TRBV5-1 and TRBJ2-5, with D unclear. Trimming pared 0 bases from V and 5 bases from J, leaving 2 bases between. Germline CDR1 is SGHRS and CDR2 is YFSETQ. The CDR3 has 11 residues. This CDR3 reads CASSLEETQYF. The CDR3 DNA is TGCGCCAGCAGCTTGGAGGAGACCCAGTACTTC.

This sequence joins TRBV6-2 or TRBV6-3 and TRBJ1-6, with D possibly TRBD1 on 6 matching bases. This CDR3 contains 15 residues. The V gene lost 0 bases and the J gene lost 7 bases, with 10 bases spanning the gap. In germline, CDR1 is MNHEY, CDR2 SVGEGT. The chain's CDR3 is CASSYSTGANSPLHF. Here the CDR3 DNA reads TGTGCCAGCAGTTACTCGACGGGGGCAAATTCACCCCTCCACTTT.

In this sample, this clonotype turned up a few times. V and J are TRBV7-3 and TRBJ1-2; no firm D call. The CDR3 totals 15 residues. The V gene lost 2 bases and the J gene lost 6 bases, with 16 bases spanning the gap. Germline V CDR1 and CDR2: SGHTA, FQGTGA. CDR3 sequence reads: CASSLSGNVVNGYTF. CDR3 in DNA: TGTGCCAGCAGCTTATCCGGAAACGTAGTGAATGGCTACACCTTC.

This clonotype was observed a handful of times. The chain has TRBV24-1 and TRBJ2-3, with TRBD1 identical over 8 bases. This CDR3 spans 15 amino acids. V shed 3 bases, J shed 2 bases, and the junction held 3 bases outside the gene matches. Germline CDR1 is KGHDR and CDR2 is SFDVKD. DNA of the CDR3: TGTGCCACCAGTGATGCAGGGGGCATCACAGATACGCAGTATTTT. It is translated as CATSDAGGITDTQYF.

In this sample, this clonotype turned up a few times. The V and J genes are TRBV7-2 and TRBJ1-5; D might be TRBD1 (5 bases). Trimming pared 2 bases from V and 6 bases from J, leaving 14 bases between. Germline CDR1 SGHTA, CDR2 FQGNSA. The CDR3 is 15 amino acids. The CDR3 spells CASSLNQGNGQPQHF. CDR3 bases: TGTGCCAGCAGCTTAAACCAGGGAAATGGTCAGCCCCAGCATTTT.

The J gene is TRBJ2-7, the V gene TRBV28; tentatively, D is TRBD1 (5 bases). CDR3 length equals 14 residues. Germline CDR1 MDHEN, CDR2 SYDVKM. V lost 8 bases and J lost 0, with 14 bases in between. The CDR3 bases are TGTGCCAGCCTGGCCCCGACAGTCTCCTACGAGCAGTACTTC. Amino acid sequence: CASLAPTVSYEQYF.

This clonotype was seen a few times. The chain uses TRBV6-1 and TRBJ2-4, with D possibly TRBD1 on 5 matching bases. CDR3 length: 14 amino acids. Trimming shortened V by 5 bases and J by 8 bases, and 16 bases separated the two germline ends. Germline loops: CDR1 MNHNS, CDR2 SASEGT. DNA of the CDR3: TGTGCCAGCAGTAAGACAGTCTCTAAAGACATTCAGTACTTC. Amino acids: CASSKTVSKDIQYF.